This T cell receptor beta chain was sequenced during a study of blood T cell repertoires in COVID-19. This table comes from immunoSEQ multiplex PCR, and its TCRdb copy is limited to in-frame clones, with some not included. The repertoire includes hundreds of thousands of clones, around 89% of them detected once, and about 4.6% sits in the top ten. The ends lost 4 bases at V and 5 bases at J; junction bases unmatched: 10. The V gene's germline CDR1 is SGDLS and CDR2 YYNGEE. The length of the CDR3 is 15 residues. The receptor comes from a man aged 40-49 years with acute or convalescent COVID-19. Sequencing was performed on peripheral blood. V usage is TRBV9 and J usage is TRBJ2-7; 9 bases are shared with TRBD1. The CDR3 spells CASSLTGTGLHEQYF. Here the CDR3 DNA reads TGTGCCAGCAGCTTAACCGGGACAGGGCTCCACGAGCAGTACTTC.